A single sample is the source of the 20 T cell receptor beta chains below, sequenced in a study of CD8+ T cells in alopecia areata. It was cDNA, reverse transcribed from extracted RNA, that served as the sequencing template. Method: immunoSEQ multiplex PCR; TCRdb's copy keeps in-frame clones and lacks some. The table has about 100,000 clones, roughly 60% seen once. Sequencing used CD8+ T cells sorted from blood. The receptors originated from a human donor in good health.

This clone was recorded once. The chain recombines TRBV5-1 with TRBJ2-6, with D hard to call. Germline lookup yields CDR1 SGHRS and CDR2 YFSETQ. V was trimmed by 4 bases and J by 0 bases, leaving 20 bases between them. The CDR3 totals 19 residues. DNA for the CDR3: TGCGCCAGCAGCGTCGAGTACTCGGACCGTCACTCTGGGGCCAACGTCCTGACTTTC. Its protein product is CASSVEYSDRHSGANVLTF.

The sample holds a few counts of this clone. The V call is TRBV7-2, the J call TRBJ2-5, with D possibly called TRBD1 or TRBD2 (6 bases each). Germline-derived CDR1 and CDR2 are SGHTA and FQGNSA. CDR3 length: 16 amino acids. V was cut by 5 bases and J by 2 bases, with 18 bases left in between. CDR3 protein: CASSQDGGGGQETQYF. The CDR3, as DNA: TGTGCCAGCAGCCAAGACGGGGGCGGAGGTCAAGAGACCCAGTACTTC.

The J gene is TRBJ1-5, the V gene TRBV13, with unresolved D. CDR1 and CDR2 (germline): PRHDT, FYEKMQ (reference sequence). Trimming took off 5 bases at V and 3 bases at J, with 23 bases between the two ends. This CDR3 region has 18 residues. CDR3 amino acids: CASSHGRSSWENNQPQHF. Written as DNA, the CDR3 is TGTGCCAGCAGCCATGGGAGGAGTTCGTGGGAGAACAATCAGCCCCAGCATTTT.

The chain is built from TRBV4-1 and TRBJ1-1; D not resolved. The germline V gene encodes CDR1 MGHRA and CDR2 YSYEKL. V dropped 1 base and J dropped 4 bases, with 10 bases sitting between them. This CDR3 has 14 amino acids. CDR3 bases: TGCGCCAGCAGCCAAGCGTGGAGGGCCACTGAAGCTTTCTTT. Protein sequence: CASSQAWRATEAFF.

The CDR3 sequence: CSVDQAGGYEQYF. The CDR3 nucleotides read TGCAGCGTTGATCAGGCGGGGGGCTACGAGCAGTACTTC. The rearrangement joins TRBV29-1 to TRBJ2-7; 8 nucleotides align to TRBD2. CDR3 length: 13 residues. The V segment lost 3 bases and the J segment 3 bases; nucleotides outside the gene matches: 4. Germline CDR1 and CDR2: SQVTM and ANQGSEA.

The CDR3 region has the DNA TGTGCCTGGAGCTTAGACACCGGGGAGCTGTTTTTT. Residues: CAWSLDTGELFF. This rearrangement joins TRBV30 to TRBJ2-2; D call uncertain. CDR3 length: 12 amino acids. Trimming removed 3 bases at V and 3 bases at J, with 5 bases between. Germline V gene sequence: CDR1 GTSNPN, CDR2 SVGIG (reference sequence).

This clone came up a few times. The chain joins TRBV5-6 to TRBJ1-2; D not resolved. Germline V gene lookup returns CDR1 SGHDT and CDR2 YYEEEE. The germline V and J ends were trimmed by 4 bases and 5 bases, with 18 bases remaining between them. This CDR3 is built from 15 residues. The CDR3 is CASSPGGRLIYGYTF. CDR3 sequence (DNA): TGTGCCAGCAGCCCCGGCGGACGCTTGATTTATGGCTACACCTTC.

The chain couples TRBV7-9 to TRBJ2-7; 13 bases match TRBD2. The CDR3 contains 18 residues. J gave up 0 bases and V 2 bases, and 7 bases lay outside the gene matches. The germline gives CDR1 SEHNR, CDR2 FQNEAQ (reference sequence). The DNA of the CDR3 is TGTGCCAGCAGCTTACCAATGACTAGCGGGGGGACCTCCTACGAGCAGTACTTC. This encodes CASSLPMTSGGTSYEQYF. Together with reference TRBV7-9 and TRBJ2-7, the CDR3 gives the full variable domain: DTGVSQNPRHKITKRGQNVTFRCDPISEHNRLYWYRQTLGQGPEFLTYFQNEAQLEKSRLLSDRFSAERPKGSFSTLEIQRTEQGDSAMYLCASSLPMTSGGTSYEQYFGPGTRLTVT.

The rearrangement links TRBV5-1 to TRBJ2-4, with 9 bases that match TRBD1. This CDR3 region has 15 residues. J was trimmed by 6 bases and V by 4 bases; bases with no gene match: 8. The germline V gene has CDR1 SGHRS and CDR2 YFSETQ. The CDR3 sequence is CASSGPGQGLNIQYF. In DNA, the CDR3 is TGCGCCAGCAGCGGCCCGGGACAGGGTTTAAACATTCAGTACTTC. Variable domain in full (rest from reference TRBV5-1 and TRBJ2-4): KAGVTQTPRYLIKTRGQQVTLSCSPISGHRSVSWYQQTPGQGLQFLFEYFSETQRNKGNFPGRFSGRQFSNSRSEMNVSTLELGDSALYLCASSGPGQGLNIQYFGAGTRLSVL.

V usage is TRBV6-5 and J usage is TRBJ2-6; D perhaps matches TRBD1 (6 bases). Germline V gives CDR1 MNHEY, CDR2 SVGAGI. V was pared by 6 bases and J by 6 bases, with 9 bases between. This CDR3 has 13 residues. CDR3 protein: CASRRTEANVLTF. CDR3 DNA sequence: TGTGCCAGCAGGAGGACAGAGGCCAACGTCCTGACTTTC.

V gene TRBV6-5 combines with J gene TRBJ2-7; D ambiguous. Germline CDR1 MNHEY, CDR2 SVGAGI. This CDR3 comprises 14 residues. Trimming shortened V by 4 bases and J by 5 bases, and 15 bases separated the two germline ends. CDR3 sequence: CASSSTTVVDEQYF. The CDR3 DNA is TGTGCCAGCAGTTCAACAACCGTAGTAGACGAGCAGTACTTC.

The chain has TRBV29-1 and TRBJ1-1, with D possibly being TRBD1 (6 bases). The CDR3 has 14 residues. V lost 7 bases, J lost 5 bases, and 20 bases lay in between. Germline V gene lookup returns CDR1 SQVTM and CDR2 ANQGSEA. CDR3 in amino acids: CSAREGGGGTEAFF. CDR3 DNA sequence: TGCAGCGCGAGGGAAGGGGGAGGAGGAACTGAAGCTTTCTTT.

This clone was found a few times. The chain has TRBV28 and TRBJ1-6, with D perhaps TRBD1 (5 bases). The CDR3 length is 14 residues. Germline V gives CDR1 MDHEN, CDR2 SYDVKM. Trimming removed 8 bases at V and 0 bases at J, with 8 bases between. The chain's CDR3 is CASWGSSYNSPLHF. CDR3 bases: TGTGCCAGCTGGGGGAGCTCCTATAATTCACCCCTCCACTTT. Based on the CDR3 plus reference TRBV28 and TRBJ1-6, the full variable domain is DVKVTQSSRYLVKRTGEKVFLECVQDMDHENMFWYRQDPGLGLRLIYFSYDVKMKEKGDIPEGYSVSREKKERFSLILESASTNQTSMYLCASWGSSYNSPLHFGNGTRLTVT.

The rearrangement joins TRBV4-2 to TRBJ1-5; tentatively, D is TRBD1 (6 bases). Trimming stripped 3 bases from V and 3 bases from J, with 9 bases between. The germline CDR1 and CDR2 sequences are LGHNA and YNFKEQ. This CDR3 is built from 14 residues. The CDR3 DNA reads TGTGCCAGCAGCCAGACAGGCCCCAATCAGCCCCAGCATTTT. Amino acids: CASSQTGPNQPQHF.

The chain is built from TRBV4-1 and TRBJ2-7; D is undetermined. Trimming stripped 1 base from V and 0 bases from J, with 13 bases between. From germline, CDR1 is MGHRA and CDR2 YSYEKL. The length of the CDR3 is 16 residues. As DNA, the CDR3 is TGCGCCAGCAGCCAAGTCTCCGGCCTGAGCTCCTACGAGCAGTACTTC. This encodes CASSQVSGLSSYEQYF.

The CDR3 DNA follows: TGTGCCAGCAGCTCAACGACAGGGAATCAGCCCCAGCATTTT. Translation: CASSSTTGNQPQHF. V and J are TRBV5-6 and TRBJ1-5, with 7 bases fitting TRBD1. Trimming removed 3 bases from V and 4 bases from J; junction bases left unmatched: 4. The germline V gene encodes CDR1 SGHDT and CDR2 YYEEEE. This CDR3 has 14 residues.

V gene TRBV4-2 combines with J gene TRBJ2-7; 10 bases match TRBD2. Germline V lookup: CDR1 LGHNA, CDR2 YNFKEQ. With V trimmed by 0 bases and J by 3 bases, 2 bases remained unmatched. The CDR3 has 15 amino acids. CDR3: CASSQERTSGYEQYF. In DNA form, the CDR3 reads TGTGCCAGCAGCCAAGAAAGGACTAGCGGCTACGAGCAGTACTTC.

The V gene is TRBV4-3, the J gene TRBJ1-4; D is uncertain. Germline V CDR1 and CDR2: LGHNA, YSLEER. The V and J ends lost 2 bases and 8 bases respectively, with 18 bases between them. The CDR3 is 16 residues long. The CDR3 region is CASSQNRALFGEKLFF. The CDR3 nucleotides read TGCGCCAGCAGCCAAAACCGGGCCCTCTTCGGGGAAAAACTGTTTTTT.

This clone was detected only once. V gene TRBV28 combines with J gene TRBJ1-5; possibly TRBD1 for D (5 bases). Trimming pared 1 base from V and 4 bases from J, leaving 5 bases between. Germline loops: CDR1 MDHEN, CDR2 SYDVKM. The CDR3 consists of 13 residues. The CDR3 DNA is TGTGCCAGCAGTTTATACAGGAATCAGCCCCAGCATTTT. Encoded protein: CASSLYRNQPQHF.

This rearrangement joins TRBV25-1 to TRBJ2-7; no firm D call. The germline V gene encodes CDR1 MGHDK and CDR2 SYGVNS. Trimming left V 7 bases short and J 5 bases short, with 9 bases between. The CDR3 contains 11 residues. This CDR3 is CASIMGHEQYF. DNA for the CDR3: TGTGCCAGCATTATGGGCCACGAGCAGTACTTC.